This TCR beta chain emerged from a study of OX40 agonist ivuxolimab in advanced cancers. Turning to the study itself: Patients received intravenous ivuxolimab every 2 weeks at 0.01 to 10 mg/kg. Prior anti-PD-1, anti-PD-L1 or anti-CTLA-4 therapy did not bar entry, and 30% to 40% had some.

Study observations and caveats: At 0.1 to 3.0 mg/kg, clonal expansion of CD4+ and CD8+ blood T cells had occurred by week 6.

The CDR3 is 15 amino acids. Trimming took 3 bases from V and 2 from J; bases not matched to a gene: 4. Germline-derived CDR1 and CDR2 are SGHNT and YYREEE (reference sequence). This clone was counted once. As yet, its antigen is unknown. Libraries were prepared by immunoSEQ multiplex PCR; TCRdb keeps only in-frame clonotypes and omits some of them. This table has about 110,000 clones, approximately 90% appearing once. The chain carries TRBV5-4 and TRBJ1-3, with TRBD1 matching 8 bases. Sample: CD4+ or CD8+ T cells sorted from blood, taken in a trial of the OX40 agonist ivuxolimab. The TCR sequence derives from an adult with an advanced solid tumor such as melanoma, head and neck, liver or kidney cancer. CDR3 coding DNA: TGTGCCAGCAGCTCCCCAGGGGGCGCTGGAAACACCATATATTTT. Translating it yields CASSSPGGAGNTIYF.